These 27 T cell receptor beta chains were sequenced from one sample in a study of response to subunit inactivated influenza vaccine. TCRdb reprocessed the RT-PCR reads with MiXCR, giving one entry per CDR3 protein. This table holds roughly 290,000 distinct CDR3 sequences, around a fifth found once. This sample comprised PBMCs from blood, obtained about 20 months after vaccination. These receptors were obtained from a man aged 50-75 years who received an inactivated influenza vaccine.

This clonotype was picked up many times. The chain's CDR3 is CASSPLRDRGGELFF. As DNA, the CDR3 is TGTGCCAGCAGTCCCCTCAGGGACAGGGGCGGGGAGCTGTTTTTT. The genes are TRBV28 and TRBJ2-2; 10 bases line up with TRBD1. This CDR3 comprises 15 residues. The V segment lost 5 bases and the J segment 7 bases; nucleotides outside the gene matches: 7. Looked up from germline, CDR1 is MDHEN and CDR2 is SYDVKM.

J is TRBJ1-4 and V is TRBV7-8; D unclear. Trimming shortened V by 3 bases and J by 8 bases, and 13 bases separated the two germline ends. In germline, CDR1 is SGHVS, CDR2 FQNEAQ. This CDR3 has 14 amino acids. The CDR3, as DNA: TGTGCCAGCAGCTTGGGTCAGGATGGCGAAAAACTGTTTTTT. Amino acid sequence: CASSLGQDGEKLFF.

This clonotype came up a few times. The J gene is TRBJ1-3, the V gene TRBV7-9; D is possibly TRBD1 (6 bases). Germline V lookup: CDR1 SEHNR, CDR2 FQNEAQ (reference sequence). Trimming pared 5 bases from V and 7 bases from J, leaving 18 bases between. The CDR3 has 15 residues. The CDR3 DNA reads as TGTGCCAGCAGCCCCGGGACATCAAAAGGGAACACCATATATTTT. Amino acids: CASSPGTSKGNTIYF. Filled out from reference TRBV7-9 and TRBJ1-3, the complete variable domain reads DTGVSQNPRHKITKRGQNVTFRCDPISEHNRLYWYRQTLGQGPEFLTYFQNEAQLEKSRLLSDRFSAERPKGSFSTLEIQRTEQGDSAMYLCASSPGTSKGNTIYFGEGSWLTVV.

This chain links TRBV7-9 with TRBJ1-5; D remains ambiguous. The V gene's germline CDR1 is SEHNR and CDR2 FQNEAQ (reference sequence). Trimming took 5 bases from V and 4 from J, leaving 12 bases between them. This CDR3 is built from 14 residues. The CDR3 sequence: CASSTEDGNQPQHF. CDR3 DNA: TGTGCCAGCAGCACCGAGGACGGGAATCAGCCCCAGCATTTT.

V is TRBV20-1 and J is TRBJ2-3, with D perhaps being TRBD1 or TRBD2 (6 bases each). The CDR3 length is 17 residues. The germline V gene encodes CDR1 DFQATT and CDR2 SNEGSKA (reference sequence). The V end was cut by 1 base, the J end by 3 bases, with 20 bases between. The CDR3 is CSARAAGTIVWTDTQYF. CDR3 nucleotide sequence: TGCAGTGCTAGAGCGGCGGGGACAATTGTTTGGACAGATACGCAGTATTTT.

This clonotype was counted a few times. Germline and junction disagree at one end, which may indicate a read error. The CDR3 sequence is CASSLALAGTGELFF. In DNA, the CDR3 is TGCGCCAGCAGCTTGGCACTAGCGGGGACCGGGGAGCTGTTTTTT. J is TRBJ2-2 and V is TRBV7-2; TRBD2 agrees at 10 bases. CDR3 size: 15 residues. The germline CDR1 and CDR2 sequences are SGHTA and FQGNSA.

The gene calls are TRBV9 and TRBJ2-3; possible D gene TRBD1, 5 bases. The CDR3 contains 16 residues. The V end lost 0 bases, the J end lost 5 bases, and 16 bases lay between the germline ends. Germline values: CDR1 SGDLS, CDR2 YYNGEE. The CDR3 DNA reads as TGTGCCAGCAGCGTAGGTATTAGCCAGGGCGGAGATACGCAGTATTTT. Amino acids: CASSVGISQGGDTQYF. The full variable domain, with the rest looked up from reference TRBV9 and TRBJ2-3, is DSGVTQTPKHLITATGQRVTLRCSPRSGDLSVYWYQQSLDQGLQFLIQYYNGEERAKGNILERFSAQQFPDLHSELNLSSLELGDSALYFCASSVGISQGGDTQYFGPGTRLTVL.

This clonotype was found a few times. The V call is TRBV20-1, the J call TRBJ2-7; 7 bases map to TRBD2. Germline V gene sequence: CDR1 DFQATT, CDR2 SNEGSKA (reference sequence). Trimming removed 6 bases from V and 2 bases from J; junction bases left unmatched: 10. The CDR3 is 14 amino acids. The CDR3: CSALIAGPTYEQYF. DNA of the CDR3: TGCAGTGCACTAATAGCGGGTCCTACCTACGAGCAGTACTTC.

This clonotype was picked up many times. V and J are TRBV28 and TRBJ2-6; D is possibly TRBD1 (6 bases). CDR1 MDHEN and CDR2 SYDVKM come from the germline V gene. V was clipped by 2 bases and J by 0 bases, with 8 bases between them. The CDR3 extends over 16 amino acids. CDR3 sequence: CASSLDRRSGANVLTF. CDR3 bases: TGTGCCAGCAGTTTAGACAGGCGCTCTGGGGCCAACGTCCTGACTTTC.

J is TRBJ2-1 and V is TRBV7-9; 8 bases align to TRBD2. Germline values: CDR1 SEHNR, CDR2 FQNEAQ (reference sequence). This CDR3 has 16 residues. The V gene end was trimmed by 2 bases and the J gene end by 1 base; junction bases not matched to a gene: 4. DNA for the CDR3: TGTGCCAGCAGCTTAATAGGCGGGAGGTCCTACAATGAGCAGTTCTTC. Translated: CASSLIGGRSYNEQFF.

The chain couples TRBV13 to TRBJ2-7, with 8 bases aligning to TRBD2. This CDR3 spans 14 amino acids. V shed 5 bases, J shed 4 bases, and the junction held 7 bases outside the gene matches. From germline, CDR1 is PRHDT and CDR2 FYEKMQ (reference sequence). The chain's CDR3 is CASSPGLGVYEQYF. The DNA for the CDR3 is TGTGCCAGCAGCCCGGGACTAGGGGTTTACGAGCAGTACTTC.

This clonotype was seen ten or more times. The rearrangement links TRBV28 to TRBJ2-5; 8 bases line up with TRBD2. The CDR3 sequence is 12 residues long. The germline gives CDR1 MDHEN, CDR2 SYDVKM. The trim removed 10 bases at V and 4 bases at J, leaving 5 bases unmatched. The CDR3: CATREARETQYF. CDR3 nucleotides: TGTGCCACGCGGGAGGCTCGAGAGACCCAGTACTTC.

This clonotype has a handful of counts. The rearrangement links TRBV29-1 to TRBJ2-1; D perhaps matches TRBD1 (6 bases). The ends were cut back, 7 bases at V and 6 bases at J, with 19 bases in the middle. CDR1 SQVTM and CDR2 ANQGSEA come from the germline V gene. The CDR3 totals 14 residues. The CDR3 sequence is CSAKTGADRNEQFF. Written as DNA, the CDR3 is TGCAGCGCAAAGACAGGAGCTGACCGCAATGAGCAGTTCTTC.

This clonotype was counted a few times. V gene TRBV12-5 combines with J gene TRBJ2-2, with TRBD2 matching 7 bases. Trimming cost V 5 bases and J 5 bases; bases outside gene matches: 5. Germline lookup yields CDR1 LGHNT and CDR2 FRNRAP. The CDR3 loop spans 14 amino acids. The CDR3 DNA is TGTGCTAGTGGTCTTCAAGCGGGGACCGGGGAGCTGTTTTTT. Its translation: CASGLQAGTGELFF. Full variable domain (missing parts from reference TRBV12-5 and TRBJ2-2): DARVTQTPRHKVTEMGQEVTMRCQPILGHNTVFWYRQTMMQGLELLAYFRNRAPLDDSGMPKDRFSAEMPDATLATLKIQPSEPRDSAVYFCASGLQAGTGELFFGEGSRLTVL.

This clonotype has only a few counts. This chain joins TRBV14 and TRBJ2-3, with 7 bases aligning to TRBD2. The CDR3 is 14 residues long. V was pared by 4 bases and J by 3 bases, with 4 bases of the junction left unmatched. Germline V gene data show CDR1 as SGHDN and CDR2 as FVKESK. CDR3 DNA sequence: TGTGCCAGCAGCCCCTTCGGGGGGACAGATACGCAGTATTTT. Protein: CASSPFGGTDTQYF.

The J gene is TRBJ2-2, the V gene TRBV10-3; possibly TRBD2 for D (6 bases). CDR1 ENHRY and CDR2 SYGVKD come from the germline V gene. V was cut by 6 bases and J by 5 bases, with 13 bases left in between. This CDR3 spans 14 amino acids. The CDR3 coding sequence is TGTGCCATCAGATCGGGAGTTGGAACCGGGGAGCTGTTTTTT. As protein: CAIRSGVGTGELFF.

There are many counts of this clonotype. The chain employs TRBV6-5 and TRBJ1-5; TRBD1 matches 8 bases. The length of the CDR3 is 18 residues. Germline-derived CDR1 and CDR2 are MNHEY and SVGAGI. V lost 2 bases and J lost 4; bases outside the gene matches: 13. The CDR3 loop is CASSYDRGPPPVNQPQHF. In DNA form, the CDR3 reads TGTGCCAGCAGTTACGACAGGGGACCTCCACCAGTTAATCAGCCCCAGCATTTT.

This clonotype was seen repeatedly, ten times or more. This sequence joins TRBV28 and TRBJ1-1; D remains ambiguous. Trimming took off 6 bases at V and 2 bases at J, with 7 bases between the two ends. The germline V gene encodes CDR1 MDHEN and CDR2 SYDVKM. This CDR3 is built from 12 residues. The CDR3 is CASRAPNTEAFF. The CDR3 DNA reads TGTGCCAGCAGAGCCCCTAACACTGAAGCTTTCTTT.

This clonotype was recorded a few times. The genes are TRBV20-1 and TRBJ1-5, with 8 nucleotides matching TRBD1. Unmatched junction bases numbered 4, after V lost 3 bases and J lost 6 bases. The CDR3 spans 13 residues. The V gene's germline CDR1 is DFQATT and CDR2 SNEGSKA (reference sequence). The CDR3 nucleotides are TGCAGTGCTAGTTCAGGGGGCGGTCAGCCCCAGCATTTT. It codes for CSASSGGGQPQHF.

The rearrangement uses TRBV6-4 and TRBJ2-1; the D is unclear. Per the germline V gene, CDR1 is MRHNA and CDR2 is SNTAGT. The CDR3 runs to 11 residues. V was shortened by 6 bases and J by 7 bases, with 7 bases between the two germline ends. The CDR3 sequence: CASRGKNEQFF. The CDR3, as DNA: TGTGCCAGCAGGGGTAAAAATGAGCAGTTCTTC.

The chain combines TRBV5-6 with TRBJ2-7; maybe TRBD1 (7 bases). Germline CDR1 is SGHDT and CDR2 is YYEEEE. The CDR3 spans 14 residues. V was cut by 4 bases and J by 6 bases, with 17 bases left in between. The CDR3 sequence is CASSIDRAGGEQYF. The DNA of the CDR3 is TGTGCCAGCAGCATTGACAGGGCCGGGGGCGAGCAGTACTTC. Full variable domain (rest looked up from reference TRBV5-6 and TRBJ2-7): DAGVTQSPTHLIKTRGQQVTLRCSPKSGHDTVSWYQQALGQGPQFIFQYYEEEERQRGNFPDRFSGHQFPNYSSELNVNALLLGDSALYLCASSIDRAGGEQYFGPGTRLTVT.

This clonotype was counted a few times. V gene TRBV7-6 combines with J gene TRBJ1-2; D not resolved. Trimming cost V 5 bases and J 2 bases, with 15 bases left between them. The CDR3 is 15 amino acids. The germline V gene has CDR1 SGHVS and CDR2 FNYEAQ. Here the CDR3 reads CASSKGSHLNYGYTF. CDR3 sequence (DNA): TGTGCCAGCAGCAAAGGGAGCCACCTCAACTATGGCTACACCTTC.

The chain couples TRBV27 to TRBJ2-5; D is ambiguous. Per germline, CDR1 MNHEY and CDR2 SMNVEV (reference sequence). The CDR3 is made up of 15 amino acids. Deletions cut 5 bases from V and 2 bases from J, with 15 bases between. The CDR3 is CASSRSGWGQETQYF. The DNA for the CDR3 is TGTGCCAGCAGTCGCAGTGGATGGGGACAAGAGACCCAGTACTTC.

There are a few counts of this clonotype. This chain links TRBV4-1 with TRBJ2-7, with D maybe TRBD2 (7 bases). The CDR3 spans 18 residues. CDR1 and CDR2 (germline): MGHRA, YSYEKL. V lost 5 bases and J lost 0, with 23 bases in between. CDR3 DNA: TGCGCCAGCAGCGCCCACCCAATCGGGGGGCGAATCTCCTACGAGCAGTACTTC. It specifies CASSAHPIGGRISYEQYF.

This clonotype has a handful of counts. This chain joins TRBV18 and TRBJ2-5, with D possibly TRBD1 on 6 matching bases. The CDR3 loop spans 15 amino acids. The ends were cut back, 2 bases at V and 5 bases at J, with 15 bases in the middle. The germline V gene has CDR1 KGHSH and CDR2 LQKENI. CDR3: CASSPNSRQVETQYF. In DNA form, the CDR3 reads TGTGCCAGCTCACCAAACTCCAGACAGGTGGAGACCCAGTACTTC.

This clonotype was recorded many times. The V call is TRBV2, the J call TRBJ1-3; D is unclear. From germline, CDR1 is SNHLY and CDR2 FYNNEI. The CDR3 loop spans 19 amino acids. Trimming removed 9 bases at V and 4 bases at J, with 31 bases between. CDR3 protein: CASNDGIIKRVANGNTIYF. The DNA for the CDR3 is TGTGCCAGTAACGACGGGATAATAAAAAGGGTGGCGAACGGAAACACCATATATTTT.

V usage is TRBV7-9 and J usage is TRBJ1-1; 9 nucleotides line up with TRBD1. The CDR3 spans 12 residues. Germline V gene sequence: CDR1 SEHNR, CDR2 FQNEAQ (reference sequence). Unmatched junction bases numbered 6, after V lost 11 bases and J lost 5 bases. The CDR3 coding sequence is TGTGCCCTCCTCGGACAGGGGACTGAAGCTTTCTTT. This sequence encodes CALLGQGTEAFF. Drawing the rest from reference TRBV7-9 and TRBJ1-1, the complete variable domain is DTGVSQNPRHKITKRGQNVTFRCDPISEHNRLYWYRQTLGQGPEFLTYFQNEAQLEKSRLLSDRFSAERPKGSFSTLEIQRTEQGDSAMYLCALLGQGTEAFFGQGTRLTVV.